Described below is a single T cell receptor beta chain sequence and its context. Antigen unknown. The entry originates in a study of blood T cells in healthy people across ages. For the second PCR, which ran for about 7 to 11 cycles, a sample-barcoded 5' primer and a J-beta primer mix were used. TCRdb redid the calling of the 5' RACE reads with MiXCR, one entry per CDR3 protein. The sample shows over 1,200,000 distinct CDR3 sequences, 45% to 70% of them seen only once. Caucasian, healthy and from Russia, the donors were aged between about 6 and 90. CDR1 and CDR2 (germline): SGHAT, FQNNGV. This CDR3 is built from 18 residues. J gave up 3 bases and V 1 base, and 9 bases lay outside the gene matches. Study-level findings and limits: The unknown donor CMV status may have confounded expanded clonotype changes.

The chain uses TRBV11-2 and TRBJ2-2; 9 bases agree with TRBD2. The receptor's source is a young man in good health. Sequencing was performed on blood. CDR3 nucleotides: TGTGCCAGCAGCTTAGGATCTAGACTAGCGGTTCACACCGGGGAGCTGTTTTTT. It is translated as CASSLGSRLAVHTGELFF.